This entry concerns a single TCR beta chain. This sample was included in a study of blood T cell repertoires in COVID-19. As for the study in general: Specimens from acute and convalescent COVID-19 originated in the United States, Italy and Spain.

Per the study methods: Estimation of nucleated cell counts relied on the amplification of reference gene primers. The protocol was immunoSEQ multiplex PCR, while the TCRdb copy is restricted to in-frame clones and leaves out a portion. That table gives V, J and clone size, and the DNA gave D and trimming. The profile shows around 200,000 clones, more than 80% of them singletons. This CDR3 comprises 16 residues. V dropped 0 bases and J dropped 0; count of bases not matched to a gene: 2. CDR1 is SGDLS, CDR2 YYNGEE, per germline. The sequencing sample was made of peripheral blood. The source is a human donor in a cohort sampled during active COVID-19. The gene calls are TRBV9 and TRBJ2-1, with 8 bases matching TRBD1. The CDR3 nucleotides are TGTGCCAGCAGCGTAGTGGACAGGGCCTCCTACAATGAGCAGTTCTTC. This gives the protein CASSVVDRASYNEQFF.